This TCR beta chain was recovered during a study of shared clonotypes between healthy human individuals. The wider study: Per-donor plates numbered three CD4 naive, three CD4 memory, two CD8 naive and one CD8 memory.

CD45RO negativity and positive selection for CCR7 defined naive CD8 cells, a population that excluded terminally differentiated effector memory CD45RA+ cells. Each sample came from a Caucasian adult donor living in Nashville, Tennessee. This clone was seen only once. The antigen is not known. Other nucleotide sequences from this sample produce the same CDR3. V was trimmed by 0 bases and J by 2 bases, leaving 11 bases between them. Germline V gene lookup returns CDR1 SGDLS and CDR2 YYNGEE. The CDR3 spans 15 residues. Study-wide results and limits: Investigators collected only blood, and repertoires in tissues likely differ.

Genomic DNA of every subset was divided equally among multiple immunoSEQ plates. Generated by immunoSEQ multiplex PCR, the TCRdb table keeps only in-frame clones and is missing some. In the table there are some 2.1 million clones, about 94% of which are singletons. Sequenced material: naive CD8+ T cells from PBMCs. The chain carries TRBV9 and TRBJ2-5, with D possibly matching TRBD2 (6 bases). This clonotype was sampled from a young man in good health. Some clones in this sample may be carry-over from other donors' samples. The CDR3 loop reads CASSVARAGQETQYF. CDR3 in DNA: TGTGCCAGCAGCGTAGCTCGTGCGGGACAAGAGACCCAGTACTTC.